These 8 T cell receptor beta chains originate from one sample sequenced in a study of T-cell memory formation after mild COVID-19 (dated by TCRdb to the early 2020s). The library was generated by 5' RACE. Sequencing took place on an Illumina NovaSeq 6000. TCRdb cleaned the public reads at Q25 with fastp, built clones with MiXCR and kept in-frame beta chains. When rows share a CDR3 protein, they turn into one entry using the most common DNA and genes. The sample yields around 250,000 distinct CDR3 sequences; roughly 10% were counted once. The ten largest clones represent approximately 20% of the sample. The sample comprised PBMCs or a T cell subset sorted from them (not recorded which). These receptors were collected from a young man who had mild COVID-19 (a few samples of this study predate the infection). The sample titles of this study are shuffled in the database, so cell type and time point are left out; the donor was told from shared clones.

The genes are TRBV5-5 and TRBJ2-3; TRBD1 might be the D (6 bases). In germline, CDR1 is SGHKS, CDR2 YYEKEE (reference sequence). Trimming took 4 bases from V and 4 from J, leaving 13 bases between them. This CDR3 has 14 residues. The CDR3 DNA reads TGTGCCAGCAGCCCCTCCCCAGGGGCAGATACGCAGTATTTT. It codes for CASSPSPGADTQYF.

The chain couples TRBV4-1 to TRBJ1-3; weak D call: TRBD1 (5 bases). The CDR3 is made up of 15 amino acids. Germline V CDR1 and CDR2: MGHRA, YSYEKL. Between the trimmed V and J ends, which lost 1 base and 5 bases, there was a span of 12 bases. The CDR3 sequence: CASSQVRPGRNTIYF. The CDR3, as DNA: TGCGCCAGCAGCCAAGTAAGGCCAGGGAGAAACACCATATATTTT.

At least ten counts were recorded for this clonotype. The chain employs TRBV4-1 and TRBJ2-7, with 9 bases matching TRBD2. The ends lost 3 bases at V and 6 bases at J; junction bases unmatched: 12. The CDR3 consists of 16 residues. Germline CDR1 reads MGHRA; CDR2 reads YSYEKL. CDR3 DNA: TGCGCCAGCAGCCACCCGACTAGCGGCGCACTATCCGAGCAGTACTTC. It translates to CASSHPTSGALSEQYF.

This chain uses TRBV20-1 with TRBJ2-7; D gene ambiguous. The CDR3 totals 13 residues. Germline assignment: CDR1 DFQATT and CDR2 SNEGSKA (reference sequence). V was pared by 6 bases and J by 4 bases, with 16 bases between. The CDR3 DNA reads TGCAGTGCCCACGGGTCCCCCGGTTACGAGCAGTACTTC. Protein product: CSAHGSPGYEQYF.

This clonotype was recorded a few times. The chain recombines TRBV5-1 with TRBJ1-2; TRBD1 agrees at 9 bases. This CDR3 spans 13 amino acids. The germline V gene encodes CDR1 SGHRS and CDR2 YFSETQ. The J segment lost 7 bases and the V segment lost 3 bases, leaving 4 bases of the junction unmatched. The CDR3 sequence: CASSSRDRVGYTF. CDR3 nucleotide sequence: TGCGCCAGCAGCTCCCGGGACAGGGTTGGCTACACCTTC.

This clonotype has at least ten counts. This rearrangement joins TRBV4-3 to TRBJ2-3; 11 nucleotides match TRBD2. Per the germline V gene, CDR1 is LGHNA and CDR2 is YSLEER. The CDR3 has 16 amino acids. V shed 4 bases and J 1 base; nucleotides not matched to a gene: 4. The CDR3 loop is CASSPGLADRTDTQYF. CDR3 coding DNA: TGCGCCAGCAGCCCGGGACTAGCGGACCGCACAGATACGCAGTATTTT.

The chain carries TRBV5-1 and TRBJ2-3, with a tentative D call TRBD2 (5 bases). CDR1 SGHRS and CDR2 YFSETQ come from the germline V gene. V was cut by 5 bases and J by 6 bases, with 7 bases left in between. CDR3 length: 11 amino acids. CDR3 region: CASSREDTQYF. The CDR3 coding sequence is TGCGCCAGCAGTAGGGAGGATACGCAGTATTTT.

This clonotype was seen more than once but under ten times. The chain is built from TRBV20-1 and TRBJ2-3; TRBD2 agrees at 7 bases. With 0 bases clipped from V and 0 bases from J, the junction kept 6 bases outside the gene matches. This CDR3 has 16 residues. Germline V lookup: CDR1 DFQATT, CDR2 SNEGSKA (reference sequence). CDR3 in DNA: TGCAGTGCTAGAGAGGAGCGGGGATATAGCACAGATACGCAGTATTTT. Its translation is CSAREERGYSTDTQYF.